This TCR beta chain came from a study of early T cells in non-severe SARS-CoV-2 infection. Study-wide context: Chains from this unsorted whole-blood bulk RNA could not be paired.

Unique molecular identifiers tagged individual cDNA molecules. TCRdb ran MiXCR on the 5' RACE reads and lists one entry per CDR3 protein. The sample has 25,000 to 30,000 distinct CDR3 sequences, about 5% seen once; the top ten hold under 14%. Per the germline V gene, CDR1 is SQVTM and CDR2 is ANQGSEA. Trimming shortened V by 4 bases and J by 6 bases, and 9 bases separated the two germline ends. The CDR3 runs 12 residues. The sequencing input was whole blood. The rearrangement links TRBV29-1 to TRBJ2-2; D remains unclear. The sequence derives from an adult who was a healthcare worker with PCR-confirmed SARS-CoV-2 infection or an uninfected control (not recorded which). The CDR3 region is CSVVSPPGELFF. The DNA for the CDR3 is TGCAGCGTTGTGAGCCCCCCCGGGGAGCTGTTTTTT.